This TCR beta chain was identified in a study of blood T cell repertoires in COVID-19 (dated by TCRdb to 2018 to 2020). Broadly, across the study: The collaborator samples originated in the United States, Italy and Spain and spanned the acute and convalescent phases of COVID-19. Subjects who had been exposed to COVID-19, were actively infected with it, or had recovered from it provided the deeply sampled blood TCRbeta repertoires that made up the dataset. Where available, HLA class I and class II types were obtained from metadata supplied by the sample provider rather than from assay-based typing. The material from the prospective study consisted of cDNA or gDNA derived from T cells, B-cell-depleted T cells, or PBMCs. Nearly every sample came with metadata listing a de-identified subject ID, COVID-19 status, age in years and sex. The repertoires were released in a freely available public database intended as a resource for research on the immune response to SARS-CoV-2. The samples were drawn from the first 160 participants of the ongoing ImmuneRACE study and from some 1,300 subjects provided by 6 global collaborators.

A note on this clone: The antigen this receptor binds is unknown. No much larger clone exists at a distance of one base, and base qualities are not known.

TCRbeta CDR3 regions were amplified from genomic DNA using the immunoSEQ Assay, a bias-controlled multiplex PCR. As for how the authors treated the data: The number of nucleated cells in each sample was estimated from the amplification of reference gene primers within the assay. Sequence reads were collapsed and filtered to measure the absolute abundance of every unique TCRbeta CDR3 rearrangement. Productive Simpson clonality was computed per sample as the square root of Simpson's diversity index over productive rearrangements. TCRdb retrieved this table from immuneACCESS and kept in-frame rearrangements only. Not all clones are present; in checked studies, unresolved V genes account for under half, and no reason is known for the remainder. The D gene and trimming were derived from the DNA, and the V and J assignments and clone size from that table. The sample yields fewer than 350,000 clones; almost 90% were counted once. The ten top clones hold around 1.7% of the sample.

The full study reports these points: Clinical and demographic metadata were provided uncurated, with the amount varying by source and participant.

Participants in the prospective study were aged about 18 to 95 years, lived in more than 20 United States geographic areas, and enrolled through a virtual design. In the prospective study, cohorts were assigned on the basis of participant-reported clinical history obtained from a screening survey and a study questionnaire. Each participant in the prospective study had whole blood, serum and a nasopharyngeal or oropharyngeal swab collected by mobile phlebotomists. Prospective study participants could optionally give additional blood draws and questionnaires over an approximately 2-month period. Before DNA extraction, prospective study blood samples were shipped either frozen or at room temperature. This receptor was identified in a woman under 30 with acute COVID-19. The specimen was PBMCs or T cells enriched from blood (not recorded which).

The CDR3: CASSPFLAHTQYF. Here is the DNA: TGTGCCAGCAGCCCCTTCCTGGCCCATACGCAGTATTTT. The rearranged chain carries TRBV7-2 and TRBJ2-3, with the D gene uncertain. From a lookup of the germline V gene, CDR1 and CDR2 are SGHTA and FQGNSA. V and J lose 5 bases and 7 bases, and a span of 13 bases separates them. From the cysteine through the phenylalanine, the CDR3 covers 13 amino acids. Only the CDR3 region is kept as DNA, spanning 39 bases read in frame from base 1.